This entry concerns a single T cell receptor (beta chain). The antigen remains undetermined. The sample originates from a study of OX40 agonist ivuxolimab in advanced cancers. General study results and limits: Fewer expanded clones were found on average in CD4+ than in CD8+ T cells.

Assay used: immunoSEQ multiplex PCR; TCRdb lists only in-frame clones, some missing. This table holds tens of thousands of clones, approximately 88% found once. The CDR3 has 11 residues. The germline CDR1 and CDR2 sequences are SGHRS and YFSETQ. Trimming removed 2 bases from V and 5 bases from J, with 5 bases in between. The genes are TRBV5-1 and TRBJ2-7; no firm D call. Sample: CD4+ or CD8+ T cells sorted from blood, taken in a trial of the OX40 agonist ivuxolimab. This TCR was sampled from an adult with an advanced solid tumor such as melanoma, head and neck, liver or kidney cancer. The CDR3 sequence: CASSFRDEQYF. The CDR3 DNA sequence: TGCGCCAGCAGCTTTAGGGACGAGCAGTACTTC.